The clone carrying this T cell receptor (beta chain) appeared many times. Its specificity is not known. These data are taken from a study of early T cells in non-severe SARS-CoV-2 infection. Study in general: Unsorted whole-blood RNA was sequenced in bulk, leaving chains unpaired.

J lost 3 bases, V lost 3 bases, and 7 bases had no gene match. The CDR3 sequence is 16 residues long. Germline lookup yields CDR1 SGHTA and CDR2 FQGNSA. Study results and caveats: In VDJdb matching, anti-spike CD8 responses were favored while private and CD4 specificities went missing.

The TCR library protocol was used to attach unique molecular identifiers. These identifiers were attached to individual cDNA molecules. Via MiXCR, TCRdb re-called the 5' RACE reads, giving one row per CDR3 protein. The sample holds 70,000 or so distinct CDR3 sequences, roughly 4.9% seen once. The specimen comprised whole blood, sampled at baseline. The sequence derives from an adult who was a healthcare worker with PCR-confirmed SARS-CoV-2 infection or an uninfected control (not recorded which). The donor label of this sample is uncertain. The rearrangement links TRBV7-2 to TRBJ2-7; 11 nucleotides agree with TRBD2. The CDR3, as DNA: TGTGCCAGCAGCTTCGGGGTGCTAGCGGGGGGCTACGAGCAGTACTTC. Its translation is CASSFGVLAGGYEQYF.